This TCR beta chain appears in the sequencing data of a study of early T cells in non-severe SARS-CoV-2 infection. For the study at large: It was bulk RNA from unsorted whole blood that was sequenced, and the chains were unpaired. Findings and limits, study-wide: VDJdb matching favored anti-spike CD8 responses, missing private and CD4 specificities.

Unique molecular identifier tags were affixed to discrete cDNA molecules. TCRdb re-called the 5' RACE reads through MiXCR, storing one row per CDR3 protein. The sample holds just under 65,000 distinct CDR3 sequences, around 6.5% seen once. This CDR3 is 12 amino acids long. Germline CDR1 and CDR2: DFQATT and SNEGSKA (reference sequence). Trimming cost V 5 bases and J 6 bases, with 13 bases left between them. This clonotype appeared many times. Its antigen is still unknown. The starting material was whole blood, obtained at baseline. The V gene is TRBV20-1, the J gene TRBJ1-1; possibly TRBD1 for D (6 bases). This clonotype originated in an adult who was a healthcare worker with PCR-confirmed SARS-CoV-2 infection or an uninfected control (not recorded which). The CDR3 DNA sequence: TGCAGTGCTCCGGACAGTAACCCTGAAGCTTTCTTT. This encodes CSAPDSNPEAFF.